The 23 T cell receptor beta chains below all came from one sample that was sequenced in a study of T cell changes during pregnancy in multiple sclerosis. The assay was immunoSEQ multiplex PCR, and TCRdb's table has in-frame clones only and misses some. Of 100,000 or so clones in the sample, around 94% are singletons; the top ten hold around 1.7%. The sample here was peripheral blood, taken after pregnancy. The receptors shown here come from a female donor in good health, enrolled as a control in a pregnancy study.

The chain uses TRBV28 and TRBJ2-7, with a possible D match to TRBD2 (6 bases). The V end lost 6 bases, the J end lost 5 bases, and 17 bases lay between the germline ends. Germline CDR1 is MDHEN and CDR2 is SYDVKM. This CDR3 contains 14 residues. The CDR3 loop reads CASRGHGTLDEQYF. The CDR3 nucleotides read TGTGCCAGCAGGGGCCACGGGACTCTCGACGAGCAGTACTTC.

The rearrangement links TRBV28 to TRBJ2-7; the D gene is possibly TRBD1 (6 bases). Germline V gives CDR1 MDHEN, CDR2 SYDVKM. This CDR3 comprises 14 residues. The V end lost 6 bases, the J end lost 3 bases, and 15 bases lay between the germline ends. In DNA, the CDR3 is TGTGCCAGCAGAAGAACAGGGATAGGCTACGAGCAGTACTTC. This translates into CASRRTGIGYEQYF. Filled out from reference TRBV28 and TRBJ2-7, the complete variable domain reads DVKVTQSSRYLVKRTGEKVFLECVQDMDHENMFWYRQDPGLGLRLIYFSYDVKMKEKGDIPEGYSVSREKKERFSLILESASTNQTSMYLCASRRTGIGYEQYFGPGTRLTVT.

The chain combines TRBV7-2 with TRBJ2-7; 7 bases fit TRBD2. There are 14 residues in the CDR3. Per the germline V gene, CDR1 is SGHTA and CDR2 is FQGNSA. Trimming removed 1 base from V and 3 bases from J; junction bases left unmatched: 3. The CDR3 DNA reads TGTGCCAGCAGCTTAGATAGCGGGCTCTACGAGCAGTACTTC. Translated, it gives CASSLDSGLYEQYF.

This chain links TRBV25-1 with TRBJ2-2; D is uncertain. Germline CDR1 MGHDK, CDR2 SYGVNS. V gave up 6 bases and J gave up 3 bases, with 5 bases separating them. The CDR3 spans 12 residues. The CDR3 loop is CASREDTGELFF. The CDR3 DNA reads TGTGCCAGCAGAGAGGACACCGGGGAGCTGTTTTTT. Combining the CDR3 with reference TRBV25-1 and TRBJ2-2 gives the whole variable domain EADIYQTPRYLVIGTGKKITLECSQTMGHDKMYWYQQDPGMELHLIHYSYGVNSTEKGDLSSESTVSRIRTEHFPLTLESARPSHTSQYLCASREDTGELFFGEGSRLTVL.

J is TRBJ1-1 and V is TRBV2, with D maybe TRBD1 (5 bases). V was pared by 8 bases and J by 12 bases, with 25 bases between. This CDR3 region has 14 residues. The germline V gene encodes CDR1 SNHLY and CDR2 FYNNEI. The CDR3 DNA reads TGTGCCAGCGGCGGGGAAGCAGGGCGAGGTTGGACTTTCTTT. Its protein is CASGGEAGRGWTFF.

The chain recombines TRBV7-9 with TRBJ2-7; D gene unclear. The germline gives CDR1 SEHNR, CDR2 FQNEAQ (reference sequence). The germline V and J ends were trimmed by 4 bases and 1 base, with 11 bases remaining between them. This CDR3 has 14 amino acids. The CDR3 DNA sequence: TGTGCCAGCAGCTCCTCGACTGATTCCTACGAGCAGTACTTC. This translates into CASSSSTDSYEQYF.

The chain recombines TRBV28 with TRBJ1-4; D remains unclear. This CDR3 is 15 amino acids long. V was cut by 5 bases and J by 0 bases, with 10 bases left in between. The germline gives CDR1 MDHEN, CDR2 SYDVKM. The CDR3 reads CASSPYSATNEKLFF. Here the CDR3 DNA reads TGTGCCAGCAGTCCGTACAGTGCAACTAATGAAAAACTGTTTTTT.

This chain connects TRBV7-2 to TRBJ1-2; TRBD1 matches at 8 bases. The V and J ends lost 4 bases and 6 bases, in that order; junction bases with no gene match: 10. The CDR3 runs 15 residues. Per the germline V gene, CDR1 is SGHTA and CDR2 is FQGNSA. The CDR3 nucleotides read TGTGCCAGCAGCTCCGGGACAGGAGGGCGTAATGGCTACACCTTC. Translation: CASSSGTGGRNGYTF.

This chain uses TRBV28 with TRBJ2-4; D perhaps matches TRBD1 (7 bases). Germline values: CDR1 MDHEN, CDR2 SYDVKM. Trimming stripped 2 bases from V and 8 bases from J, with 19 bases between. CDR3 length equals 16 residues. CDR3 region: CASSLAQTAGGHIQYF. The CDR3 coding sequence is TGTGCCAGCAGTTTAGCTCAAACGGCAGGGGGGCACATTCAGTACTTC.

The chain carries TRBV28 and TRBJ2-3; 12 nucleotides match TRBD2. Germline-derived CDR1 and CDR2 are MDHEN and SYDVKM. The CDR3 is 16 amino acids. Germline trimming cut 5 bases from V and 6 bases from J; bases unmatched to any gene: 9. The CDR3 reads CASSIGLAGPRDTQYF. In DNA form, the CDR3 reads TGTGCCAGCAGTATTGGACTAGCGGGGCCCAGGGATACGCAGTATTTT.

This sequence joins TRBV6-5 and TRBJ1-5; possibly TRBD1 for D (6 bases). The V gene lost 4 bases and the J gene lost 5 bases, with 9 bases spanning the gap. Germline lookup yields CDR1 MNHEY and CDR2 SVGAGI. This CDR3 comprises 13 residues. This chain's CDR3 is CASSFPGDQPQHF. CDR3 DNA: TGTGCCAGCAGTTTTCCAGGGGATCAGCCCCAGCATTTT.

V usage is TRBV7-2 and J usage is TRBJ2-7; D might be TRBD1 (6 bases). This CDR3 contains 13 residues. Between the trimmed V and J ends, which lost 6 bases and 7 bases, there was a span of 16 bases. Germline V gene lookup returns CDR1 SGHTA and CDR2 FQGNSA. The CDR3 DNA reads TGTGCCAGCAGTCCTTCTTCCAGGGGAGAGCAGTACTTC. Translation: CASSPSSRGEQYF.

This chain uses TRBV5-1 with TRBJ2-3; 9 bases are a match to TRBD2. J was trimmed by 2 bases and V by 4 bases; bases with no gene match: 5. This CDR3 has 15 residues. Germline lookup yields CDR1 SGHRS and CDR2 YFSETQ. The CDR3 loop reads CASSPPSGITDTQYF. CDR3 bases: TGCGCCAGCAGCCCCCCTAGCGGGATCACAGATACGCAGTATTTT.

The chain carries TRBV6-6 and TRBJ2-1; 13 bases are shared with TRBD2. Germline CDR1 and CDR2: MNHNY and SVGAGI (reference sequence). V shed 6 bases and J 5 bases; nucleotides not matched to a gene: 4. The CDR3 extends over 15 amino acids. The chain's CDR3 is CASSSGLAGDNEQFF. The CDR3 bases are TGTGCCAGCAGCAGCGGACTAGCGGGGGACAATGAGCAGTTCTTC.

This sequence joins TRBV5-1 and TRBJ2-3; 13 bases agree with TRBD2. The germline gives CDR1 SGHRS, CDR2 YFSETQ. The CDR3 consists of 15 residues. V was pared by 4 bases and J by 6 bases, with 5 bases of the junction left unmatched. The CDR3 coding sequence is TGCGCCAGCAGCCTCGGACTAGCGGGAGTTGATACGCAGTATTTT. Residues: CASSLGLAGVDTQYF.

Comment on this clone: This same CDR3 is encoded by further DNA sequences in the sample. The V gene is TRBV5-1, the J gene TRBJ1-3; possible D gene TRBD1, 6 bases. This CDR3 contains 14 residues. CDR1 is SGHRS and CDR2 is YFSETQ in the germline V gene. V dropped 4 bases and J dropped 0 bases, with 8 bases sitting between them. CDR3 nucleotides: TGCGCCAGCAGCCTCAGGGGCTCTGGAAACACCATATATTTT. It is translated as CASSLRGSGNTIYF.

The rearrangement joins TRBV27 to TRBJ2-7; 9 nucleotides align to TRBD2. Germline V lookup: CDR1 MNHEY, CDR2 SMNVEV (reference sequence). This CDR3 contains 12 residues. Trimming removed 2 bases from V and 11 bases from J; junction bases left unmatched: 4. DNA for the CDR3: TGTGCCAGCAGTTTAATAGCGGGAGAGAAGTACTTC. Its translation is CASSLIAGEKYF.

This chain connects TRBV5-6 to TRBJ1-5, with D unresolved. Germline-derived CDR1 and CDR2 are SGHDT and YYEEEE. The CDR3 runs to 16 residues. V dropped 0 bases and J dropped 1 base, with 11 bases sitting between them. The CDR3 here is CASSLASGSSNQPQHF. In DNA, the CDR3 is TGTGCCAGCAGCTTGGCTTCTGGGAGCAGCAATCAGCCCCAGCATTTT.

This chain joins TRBV5-1 and TRBJ2-3, with TRBD2 matching 10 bases. There are 16 residues in the CDR3. Germline-derived CDR1 and CDR2 are SGHRS and YFSETQ. V shed 4 bases and J 0 bases; nucleotides not matched to a gene: 5. This CDR3 reads CASSGGTSVSTDTQYF. The CDR3 DNA follows: TGCGCCAGCAGCGGCGGGACTAGCGTTAGCACAGATACGCAGTATTTT.

The V and J genes are TRBV28 and TRBJ2-7; D is possibly TRBD2 (7 bases). Germline CDR1 MDHEN, CDR2 SYDVKM. This CDR3 contains 14 residues. The germline V and J ends were trimmed by 9 bases and 6 bases, with 21 bases remaining between them. CDR3 coding DNA: TGTGCCAGACACGGAGGGGGGGTTGTCTGCGAGCAGTACTTC. Its protein product is CARHGGGVVCEQYF.

This chain links TRBV14 with TRBJ1-3; no clear D gene. The V and J ends lost 4 bases and 2 bases respectively, with 6 bases between them. The CDR3 covers 13 residues. Germline lookup yields CDR1 SGHDN and CDR2 FVKESK. In nucleotides, the CDR3 is TGTGCCAGCAGCCCTGTCCCTGGAAACACCATATATTTT. Its protein product is CASSPVPGNTIYF.

The V gene is TRBV11-2, the J gene TRBJ2-2, with a weak D call TRBD1 (5 bases). This CDR3 contains 13 residues. The V gene's germline CDR1 is SGHAT and CDR2 FQNNGV. V was clipped by 4 bases and J by 5 bases, with 8 bases between them. CDR3: CASSSHRTGELFF. The CDR3 nucleotides read TGTGCCAGCAGCTCCCACAGGACCGGGGAGCTGTTTTTT.

This chain uses TRBV28 with TRBJ2-1; 9 bases match TRBD2. Germline V gene sequence: CDR1 MDHEN, CDR2 SYDVKM. V lost 3 bases, J lost 0 bases, and 24 bases stayed unmatched. This CDR3 has 23 residues. CDR3 region: CASSLVLSGSSSKGESSYNEQFF. CDR3 sequence (DNA): TGTGCCAGCAGTTTGGTCCTTAGCGGGAGTTCGAGTAAGGGCGAAAGCTCCTACAATGAGCAGTTCTTC.